One and the same sample provided the 7 T cell receptor beta chains below, sequenced in a study of Graves' ophthalmopathy and Graves' hyperthyroidism. Investigators amplified TCR beta CDR3 regions from RNA transcripts. Scientists carried out first-round RT-PCR using HTBI primers and then a second-round multiplex PCR. TCRdb reprocessed the multiplex PCR reads via MiXCR and lists one record per CDR3 protein. The sample includes some 200,000 distinct CDR3 sequences, less than 30% of them seen just once. Sequencing was performed on peripheral blood. The receptors were sampled from a man aged 45-60 years with Graves' ophthalmopathy.

The sample holds many counts of this clonotype. The missing conserved phenylalanine or tryptophan at the end of this CDR3 makes a read error likely. V usage is TRBV20-1 and J usage is TRBJ2-5; TRBD1 or TRBD2 may be the D gene (6 bases each). V was shortened by 3 bases and J by 4 bases, with 21 bases between the two germline ends. Germline CDR1 and CDR2: DFQATT and SNEGSKA (reference sequence). This CDR3 is 16 amino acids long. CDR3 in amino acids: CSARGASGGSGETQYL. CDR3 in DNA: TGCAGTGCTAGGGGGGCCTCCGGGGGTAGCGGAGAGACCCAGTACCTC.

This clonotype was observed many times. The gene calls are TRBV6-5 and TRBJ2-7; 7 nucleotides match TRBD1. After removal of 7 bases from V and 0 bases from J, the junction contained 9 bases not matched to a gene. The CDR3 sequence is 15 residues long. Germline V gene sequence: CDR1 MNHEY, CDR2 SVGAGI. The CDR3 region is CASKETGWASYEQYF. CDR3 DNA sequence: TGTGCCAGCAAAGAGACAGGGTGGGCCTCCTACGAGCAGTACTTC.

The chain recombines TRBV28 with TRBJ1-1, with 7 bases aligning to TRBD1. The germline CDR1 and CDR2 sequences are MDHEN and SYDVKM. The junction had 5 bases not matched to a gene; V was cut back by 4 bases and J by 0 bases. CDR3 length equals 15 residues. In nucleotides, the CDR3 is TGTGCCAGCAGTTCACGGACAGGATTGAACACTGAAGCTTTCTTT. Translated, it gives CASSSRTGLNTEAFF.

This clonotype was counted at least ten times. The chain couples TRBV11-2 to TRBJ2-7; either TRBD1 or TRBD2 may supply D (5 bases each). V was cut by 1 base and J by 0 bases, with 10 bases left in between. Germline V lookup: CDR1 SGHAT, CDR2 FQNNGV. The CDR3 is 15 residues long. This CDR3 is CASSLAGTHSYEQYF. The CDR3 DNA sequence: TGTGCCAGCAGCTTAGCCGGGACGCACTCCTACGAGCAGTACTTC.

The sample holds many counts of this clonotype. The rearrangement uses TRBV6-2 or TRBV6-3 and TRBJ1-3; D possibly corresponds to TRBD1 (6 bases). The CDR3 length is 15 residues. Germline V gives CDR1 MNHEY, CDR2 SVGEGT. With 0 bases removed from V and 1 base from J, the gap between germline ends came to 7 bases. The CDR3 spells CASSYSGTSGNTIYF. CDR3 nucleotide sequence: TGTGCCAGCAGTTACTCTGGGACATCTGGAAACACCATATATTTT.

This clonotype was recorded many times. The chain employs TRBV29-1 and TRBJ2-7; TRBD1 agrees at 11 bases. V shed 5 bases, J shed 3 bases, and the junction held 3 bases outside the gene matches. CDR3 length equals 13 residues. Germline-derived CDR1 and CDR2 are SQVTM and ANQGSEA. The CDR3 sequence is CSVRGTGGYEQYF. The CDR3 bases are TGCAGCGTTCGGGGGACAGGGGGCTACGAGCAGTACTTC.

This clonotype was counted ten times or more. The chain has TRBV7-8 and TRBJ1-2; D might be TRBD1 (5 bases). Germline-derived CDR1 and CDR2 are SGHVS and FQNEAQ. The CDR3 contains 15 residues. V was pared by 4 bases and J by 6 bases, with 18 bases between. The CDR3 here is CASSSSGGALHGYTF. As DNA, the CDR3 is TGTGCCAGCAGCTCCTCAGGTGGGGCCTTGCATGGCTACACCTTC.